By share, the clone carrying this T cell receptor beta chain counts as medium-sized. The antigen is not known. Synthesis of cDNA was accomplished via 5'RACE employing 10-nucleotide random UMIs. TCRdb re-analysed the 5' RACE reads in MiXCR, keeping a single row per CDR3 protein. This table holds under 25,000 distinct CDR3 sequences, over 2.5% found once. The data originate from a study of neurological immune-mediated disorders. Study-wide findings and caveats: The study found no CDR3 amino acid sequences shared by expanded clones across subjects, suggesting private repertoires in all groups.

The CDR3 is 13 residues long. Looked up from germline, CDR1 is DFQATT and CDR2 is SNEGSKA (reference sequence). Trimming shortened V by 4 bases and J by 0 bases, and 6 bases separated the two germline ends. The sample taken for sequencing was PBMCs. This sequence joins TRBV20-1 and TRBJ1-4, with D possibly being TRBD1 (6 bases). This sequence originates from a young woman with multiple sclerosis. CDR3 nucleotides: TGCAGTGCTAAGGGGGCAACTAATGAAAAACTGTTTTTT. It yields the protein CSAKGATNEKLFF.